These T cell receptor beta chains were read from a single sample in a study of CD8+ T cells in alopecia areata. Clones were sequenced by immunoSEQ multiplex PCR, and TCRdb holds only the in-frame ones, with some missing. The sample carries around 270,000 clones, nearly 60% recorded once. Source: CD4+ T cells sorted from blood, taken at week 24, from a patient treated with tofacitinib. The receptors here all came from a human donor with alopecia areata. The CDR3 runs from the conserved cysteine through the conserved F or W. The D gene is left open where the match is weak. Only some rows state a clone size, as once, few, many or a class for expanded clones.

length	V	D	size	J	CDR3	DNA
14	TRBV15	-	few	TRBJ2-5	CATSKGGPQETQYF	TGTGCCACCAGCAAAGGGGGTCCACAAGAGACCCAGTACTTC
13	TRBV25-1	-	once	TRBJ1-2	CASSELGRKGYTF	TGTGCCAGCAGTGAATTGGGCAGGAAGGGCTACACCTTC
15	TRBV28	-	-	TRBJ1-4	CASTTWGGRIEKLFF	TGTGCCAGCACCACCTGGGGGGGGCGGATCGAAAAACTGTTTTTT
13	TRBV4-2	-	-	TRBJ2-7	CASSQGANYEQYF	TGTGCCAGCAGCCAAGGGGCGAACTACGAGCAGTACTTC
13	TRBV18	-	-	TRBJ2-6	CASSLAGANVLTF	TGTGCCAGCTCACTGGCTGGGGCCAACGTCCTGACTTTC
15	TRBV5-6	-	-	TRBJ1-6	CASSLAGVYNSPLHF	TGTGCCAGCAGCTTGGCAGGGGTGTATAATTCACCCCTCCACTTT
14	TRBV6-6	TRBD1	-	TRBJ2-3	CASSSGGDTDTQYF	TGTGCCAGCAGTTCAGGGGGCGACACAGATACGCAGTATTTT
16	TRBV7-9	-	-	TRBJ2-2	CASSQRRTRDTGELFF	TGTGCCAGCAGCCAACGGCGGACTCGAGACACCGGGGAGCTGTTTTTT
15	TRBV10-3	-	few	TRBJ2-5	CAISGVSGGRETQYF	TGTGCCATCAGCGGAGTTAGTGGGGGCAGGGAGACCCAGTACTTC
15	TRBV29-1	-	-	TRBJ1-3	CSVGGRLISGNTIYF	TGCAGCGTTGGAGGCAGACTGATCTCTGGAAACACCATATATTTT
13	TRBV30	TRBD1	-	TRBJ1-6	CAWSQGGDSPLHF	TGTGCCTGGAGTCAGGGGGGTGATTCACCCCTCCACTTT
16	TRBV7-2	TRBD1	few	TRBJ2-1	CASSISSGQGQNEQFF	TGTGCCAGCAGCATTTCCTCGGGACAGGGCCAAAATGAGCAGTTCTTC
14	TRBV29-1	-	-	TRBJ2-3	CSVGGQGGTDTQYF	TGCAGCGTTGGGGGGCAGGGAGGCACAGATACGCAGTATTTT
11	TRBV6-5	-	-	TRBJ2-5	CASSSRETQYF	TGTGCCAGCAGTTCTCGGGAGACCCAGTACTTC
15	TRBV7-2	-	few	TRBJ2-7	CASSLGGHRESEQYF	TGTGCCAGCAGCTTAGGGGGTCACAGGGAATCCGAGCAGTACTTC
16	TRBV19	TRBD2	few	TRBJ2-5	CASSTIPLADEETQYF	TGTGCCAGTAGTACGATCCCACTAGCGGATGAAGAGACCCAGTACTTC
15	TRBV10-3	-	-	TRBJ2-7	CAISESKVNGYEQYF	TGTGCCATCAGTGAGTCGAAGGTGAACGGGTACGAGCAGTACTTC
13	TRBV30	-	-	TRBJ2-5	CAWSVSLGETQYF	TGTGCCTGGAGTGTATCCCTCGGGGAGACCCAGTACTTC
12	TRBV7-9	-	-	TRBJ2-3	CASSPRGDTQYF	TGTGCCAGCAGCCCCAGGGGAGATACGCAGTATTTT
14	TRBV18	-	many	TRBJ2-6	CASSPSSGANVLTF	TGTGCCAGCTCACCTTCCTCTGGGGCCAACGTCCTGACTTTC
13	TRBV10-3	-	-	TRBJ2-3	CAISVRDQEPQYF	TGTGCCATCAGTGTCCGGGACCAAGAGCCGCAGTATTTT
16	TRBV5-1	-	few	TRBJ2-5	CASSKHAGLKQETQYF	TGCGCCAGCAGCAAACACGCAGGACTAAAACAAGAGACCCAGTACTTC
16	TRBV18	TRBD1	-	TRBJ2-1	CASSPLPGQGYNEQFF	TGTGCCAGCTCACCATTGCCGGGACAGGGCTACAATGAGCAGTTCTTC
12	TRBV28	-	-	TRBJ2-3	CASSLVRYTQYF	TGTGCCAGCAGTTTAGTCCGCTATACGCAGTATTTT
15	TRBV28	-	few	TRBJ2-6	CASSSTVPGANVLTF	TGTGCCAGCAGCTCGACAGTCCCTGGGGCCAACGTCCTGACTTTC
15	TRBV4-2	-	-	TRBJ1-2	CASSQEAGPNYGYTF	TGTGCCAGCAGCCAAGAGGCGGGGCCAAACTATGGCTACACCTTC
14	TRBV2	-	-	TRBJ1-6	CASSAQGGNSPLHF	TGTGCCAGCAGTGCACAGGGAGGTAATTCACCCCTCCACTTT
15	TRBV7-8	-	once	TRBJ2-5	CASSFKDTPQETQYF	TGTGCCAGCAGCTTTAAGGACACCCCCCAAGAGACCCAGTACTTC
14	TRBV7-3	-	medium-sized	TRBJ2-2	CASNQGPNTGELFF	TGTGCCAGCAACCAAGGGCCCAACACCGGGGAGCTGTTTTTT
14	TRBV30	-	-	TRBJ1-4	CAWNPRGPREKLFF	TGTGCCTGGAACCCACGGGGTCCGCGAGAAAAACTGTTTTTT
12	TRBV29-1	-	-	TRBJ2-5	CSAHDGAETQYF	TGCAGCGCCCACGACGGAGCGGAGACCCAGTACTTC
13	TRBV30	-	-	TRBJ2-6	CAWKRAGANVLTF	TGTGCCTGGAAAAGAGCCGGGGCCAACGTCCTGACTTTC
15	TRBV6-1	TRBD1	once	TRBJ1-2	CASSEAPGQAYGYTF	TGTGCCAGCAGTGAAGCCCCGGGACAGGCCTATGGCTACACCTTC
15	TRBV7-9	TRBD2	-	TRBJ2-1	CASSHSGGYYNEQFF	TGTGCCAGCAGCCATAGCGGGGGGTACTACAATGAGCAGTTCTTC
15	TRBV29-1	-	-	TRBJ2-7	CSVEVRLVSSYEQYF	TGCAGCGTTGAAGTCAGACTAGTTAGCTCCTACGAGCAGTACTTC
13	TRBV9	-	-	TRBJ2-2	CASSVVGSGELFF	TGTGCCAGCAGCGTAGTAGGATCCGGGGAGCTGTTTTTT
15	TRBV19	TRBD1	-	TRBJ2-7	CASTQDRASSYEQYF	TGTGCCAGTACTCAAGACAGGGCGAGCTCCTACGAGCAGTACTTC
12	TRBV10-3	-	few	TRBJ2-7	CAISESRGEQYF	TGTGCCATCAGTGAGTCAAGGGGCGAGCAGTACTTC
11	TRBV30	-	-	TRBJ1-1	CAWSERIEAFF	TGTGCCTGGAGTGAGAGAATTGAAGCTTTCTTT
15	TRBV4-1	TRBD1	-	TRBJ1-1	CASSQLLTGSTEAFF	TGCGCCAGCAGCCAGTTACTGACAGGGAGCACTGAAGCTTTCTTT
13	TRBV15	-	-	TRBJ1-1	CATSRAVNTEAFF	TGTGCCACCAGCAGGGCGGTAAACACTGAAGCTTTCTTT
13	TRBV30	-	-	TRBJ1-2	CAWSRPDGNGYTF	TGTGCCTGGAGTCGGCCAGATGGGAATGGCTACACCTTC